The 28 T cell receptor beta chains given below trace back to one sample, sequenced in a study of PD-1 blockade in classical Hodgkin lymphoma. Profiling relied on immunoSEQ multiplex PCR, and the TCRdb table lists in-frame clones only, not all of them. The sample yields 10,000 or so clones, about 78% seen once. With no exception, relapse followed autologous stem cell transplantation in all patients, and brentuximab vedotin exposure varied. Sequenced here: peripheral blood mononuclear cells (PBMCs), sampled at baseline. Receptors originate from a human donor with classical Hodgkin lymphoma.

Comment on this clone: The junction departs from the called germline gene at one end, perhaps through a read error. The V call is TRBV15, the J call TRBJ2-1; D is uncertain. The CDR3 totals 16 residues. Looked up from germline, CDR1 is LNHNV and CDR2 is YYDKDF (reference sequence). The CDR3 DNA is TGTGCCACCAGCGGAGAATTAGTTAGCTCCTACAATGAGCAGTTCTTC. Translated, it gives CATSGELVSSYNEQFF.

This clone is medium-sized in the sample. The chain carries TRBV5-1 and TRBJ1-1; the D gene is possibly TRBD1 (6 bases). The germline V and J ends were trimmed by 4 bases and 1 base, with 8 bases remaining between them. The CDR3 contains 13 residues. CDR1 and CDR2 (germline): SGHRS, YFSETQ. CDR3 residues: CASSIRGNTEAFF. CDR3 DNA: TGCGCCAGCAGCATCAGGGGGAACACTGAAGCTTTCTTT.

The chain carries TRBV4-1 and TRBJ2-1, with unresolved D. This CDR3 has 15 amino acids. Trimming removed 1 base at V and 1 base at J, with 8 bases between. CDR1 is MGHRA and CDR2 is YSYEKL in the germline V gene. CDR3 nucleotide sequence: TGCGCCAGCAGCCAAGTACAACAGTCCTACAATGAGCAGTTCTTC. Translation: CASSQVQQSYNEQFF.

V usage is TRBV21-1 and J usage is TRBJ1-5. TRBV21-1 is a known pseudogene. This CDR3 has 15 amino acids. In nucleotides, the CDR3 is TGTGCCAGCAGCGAGAGGTTACGCATGGATCAGCCCCAGCATTTT. This gives the protein CASSERLRMDQPQHF.

The chain uses TRBV11-2 and TRBJ1-1, with no clear D. Germline CDR1 and CDR2: SGHAT and FQNNGV. V was trimmed by 1 base and J by 4 bases, leaving 10 bases between them. This CDR3 spans 14 amino acids. The CDR3 DNA reads TGTGCCAGCAGCTTAGGGCAATTGCCCACTGAAGCTTTCTTT. Amino acid sequence: CASSLGQLPTEAFF.

This clone has only one observation. The chain links TRBV6-1 to TRBJ2-7; D gene ambiguous. CDR1 and CDR2 (germline): MNHNS, SASEGT. The V end was cut by 2 bases, the J end by 2 bases, with 7 bases between. This CDR3 has 13 amino acids. CDR3 sequence: CASSERDPYEQYF. The CDR3 DNA follows: TGTGCCAGCAGTGAAAGGGATCCCTACGAGCAGTACTTC.

The chain uses TRBV4-1 and TRBJ2-7, with 9 nucleotides matching TRBD1. The CDR3 extends over 16 amino acids. Germline CDR1 MGHRA, CDR2 YSYEKL. V shed 0 bases, J shed 3 bases, and the junction held 6 bases outside the gene matches. CDR3 amino acids: CASSQDMWDRDYEQYF. As DNA, the CDR3 is TGCGCCAGCAGCCAAGATATGTGGGACAGGGACTACGAGCAGTACTTC.

The chain employs TRBV6-1 and TRBJ1-2; D unresolved. The CDR3 consists of 12 residues. From germline, CDR1 is MNHNS and CDR2 SASEGT. V was cut by 8 bases and J by 2 bases, with 9 bases left in between. The chain's CDR3 is CASESANYGYTF. The CDR3 nucleotides read TGTGCCAGCGAGAGTGCAAACTATGGCTACACCTTC.

The chain joins TRBV5-1 to TRBJ1-1, with D unclear. V was cut by 5 bases and J by 0 bases, with 8 bases left in between. The CDR3 has 13 residues. Germline values: CDR1 SGHRS, CDR2 YFSETQ. The CDR3 here is CASRPQLNTEAFF. For the CDR3, the DNA is TGCGCCAGCAGACCACAATTGAACACTGAAGCTTTCTTT.

This clone was found a few times. The chain links TRBV6-5 to TRBJ1-5, with D hard to call. CDR1 and CDR2 (germline): MNHEY, SVGAGI. The V end lost 5 bases, the J end lost 1 base, and 12 bases lay between the germline ends. This CDR3 has 15 amino acids. Here the CDR3 reads CASSMRGKSNQPQHF. DNA of the CDR3: TGTGCCAGCAGTATGCGTGGGAAGAGCAATCAGCCCCAGCATTTT.

The chain recombines TRBV6-1 with TRBJ2-1; weak D call: TRBD2 (6 bases). Trimming pared 4 bases from V and 0 bases from J, leaving 19 bases between. Germline V gene lookup returns CDR1 MNHNS and CDR2 SASEGT. CDR3 size: 18 residues. The CDR3 DNA is TGTGCCAGCAGTGTCTTTGCTGGGGGGACCGTCTCCTACAATGAGCAGTTCTTC. It specifies CASSVFAGGTVSYNEQFF.

This clone occurred once. The V and J genes are TRBV2 and TRBJ2-2; no clear D. Germline loops: CDR1 SNHLY, CDR2 FYNNEI. Trimming pared 1 base from V and 4 bases from J, leaving 7 bases between. This CDR3 has 14 residues. CDR3 sequence reads: CASSEGPGTGELFF. DNA for the CDR3: TGTGCCAGCAGTGAAGGTCCAGGCACCGGGGAGCTGTTTTTT.

The V and J genes are TRBV28 and TRBJ2-7; no clear D. Per germline, CDR1 MDHEN and CDR2 SYDVKM. The CDR3 runs to 11 residues. Trimming removed 5 bases from V and 3 bases from J, with 5 bases in between. The CDR3 region is CASSVVYEQYF. Written as DNA, the CDR3 is TGTGCCAGCAGTGTTGTCTACGAGCAGTACTTC.

The V and J genes are TRBV4-2 and TRBJ2-3, with 8 nucleotides matching TRBD2. The V and J ends lost 1 base and 2 bases, in that order; junction bases with no gene match: 5. The CDR3 contains 16 residues. Germline V gene lookup returns CDR1 LGHNA and CDR2 YNFKEQ. The CDR3 DNA is TGTGCCAGCAGCCAAGGTCGGGAGGGATTCACAGATACGCAGTATTTT. Its translation: CASSQGREGFTDTQYF.

CDR3 amino acids: CASSYSTSGSPYEQYF. CDR3 nucleotide sequence: TGTGCCAGCAGTTACTCGACTAGCGGGAGTCCCTACGAGCAGTACTTC. The chain links TRBV6-6 to TRBJ2-7; 12 bases are shared with TRBD2. The V segment lost 0 bases and the J segment 2 bases; nucleotides outside the gene matches: 2. This CDR3 contains 16 residues. From germline, CDR1 is MNHNY and CDR2 SVGAGI (reference sequence).

The J gene is TRBJ2-3, the V gene TRBV29-1; 9 bases agree with TRBD2. Germline CDR1 and CDR2: SQVTM and ANQGSEA. Trimming at V came to 6 bases and at J to 0 bases, leaving 16 bases not matched to a gene. The CDR3 covers 18 residues. The CDR3 spells CSVTSGTSWASSTDTQYF. The CDR3 DNA reads TGCAGCGTGACCTCCGGGACTAGCTGGGCCTCTAGCACAGATACGCAGTATTTT.

This clone was found once. In DNA, the CDR3 is TGCAGTGCGACCATGCAGGGGACCCAGTACTTC. It is translated as CSATMQGTQYF. The chain combines TRBV20-1 with TRBJ2-5; TRBD1 might be the D (5 bases). Trimming stripped 6 bases from V and 7 bases from J, with 12 bases between. CDR1 and CDR2 from the germline V gene are DFQATT and SNEGSKA (reference sequence). The CDR3 length is 11 residues.

On this clone: Its ends do not fully match the called genes, so a read error is possible. The chain couples TRBV29-1 to TRBJ2-3, with D unclear. The germline V gene encodes CDR1 SQVTM and CDR2 ANQGSEA. The CDR3 length is 13 residues. The CDR3 DNA reads TGCAGCGTTGTCGGCCAGGTCATGGATACGCGGTATTTT. Its protein product is CSVVGQVMDTRYF.

The chain uses TRBV10-2 and TRBJ1-3, with no clear D. The CDR3 has 14 residues. Germline V gives CDR1 WSHSY, CDR2 SAAADI. Trimming stripped 6 bases from V and 0 bases from J, with 9 bases between. CDR3 DNA: TGCGCCAGCAGGTCGCGGGGCTCTGGAAACACCATATATTTT. The encoded protein is CASRSRGSGNTIYF.

This clone was observed once. This sequence joins TRBV18 and TRBJ2-5; D could derive from TRBD1 or TRBD2 (5 bases each). Germline V CDR1 and CDR2: KGHSH, LQKENI. V gave up 8 bases and J gave up 1 base, with 17 bases separating them. The CDR3 length is 15 residues. In nucleotides, the CDR3 is TGTGCCAGCACCCTTTGGGACCCGGGCCAAGAGACCCAGTACTTC. Protein: CASTLWDPGQETQYF.

This clone has more than one count but fewer than ten. An end of the junction does not agree with germline; a read error may underlie this. The chain has TRBV7-7 and TRBJ2-1, with TRBD2 matching over 13 bases. The CDR3 runs 16 residues. Germline loops: CDR1 SSHAT, CDR2 FNYEAQ (reference sequence). CDR3 coding DNA: TGTGCTAGCAGCCAGGGACTAGCGGGAACCTACAATGAGCAGTTCTTC. It codes for CASSQGLAGTYNEQFF.

The chain is built from TRBV6-6 and TRBJ1-2; D is uncertain. This CDR3 has 13 amino acids. Trimming stripped 6 bases from V and 3 bases from J, with 11 bases between. Germline V gene sequence: CDR1 MNHNY, CDR2 SVGAGI (reference sequence). The CDR3 region is CASRETTHYGYTF. The DNA of the CDR3 is TGTGCCAGCAGGGAAACCACACACTATGGCTACACCTTC.

V is TRBV4-1 and J is TRBJ1-1, with D possibly TRBD1 on 6 matching bases. Looked up from germline, CDR1 is MGHRA and CDR2 is YSYEKL. This CDR3 has 15 amino acids. V was cut by 1 base and J by 5 bases, with 14 bases left in between. The CDR3 protein is CASSQVLGARTEAFF. The CDR3 DNA sequence: TGCGCCAGCAGCCAAGTCCTGGGGGCAAGGACTGAAGCTTTCTTT.

This clone was counted once. This CDR3 is CAWRASGSYEQYF. In DNA form, the CDR3 reads TGTGCCTGGAGGGCCAGTGGGTCCTACGAGCAGTACTTC. The chain uses TRBV30 and TRBJ2-7; D remains unclear. Germline V gives CDR1 GTSNPN, CDR2 SVGIG (reference sequence). The CDR3 is made up of 13 amino acids. V lost 3 bases, J lost 1 base, and 10 bases lay in between. The whole variable domain, remainder taken from reference TRBV30 and TRBJ2-7, is SQTIHQWPATLVQPVGSPLSLECTVEGTSNPNLYWYRQAAGRGLQLLFYSVGIGQISSEVPQNLSASRPQDRQFILSSKKLLLSDSGFYLCAWRASGSYEQYFGPGTRLTVT.

Note on this clone: Other DNA sequences of this sample code for an identical CDR3. The V and J genes are TRBV4-1 and TRBJ2-7; no firm D call. With 0 bases removed from V and 3 bases from J, the gap between germline ends came to 9 bases. Germline lookup yields CDR1 MGHRA and CDR2 YSYEKL. The CDR3 covers 14 residues. CDR3 in amino acids: CASSQDPDFYEQYF. The CDR3 region has the DNA TGCGCCAGCAGCCAAGACCCAGATTTCTACGAGCAGTACTTC.

This clone was recorded only once. This chain links TRBV5-6 with TRBJ2-2; 7 bases match TRBD2. Trimming removed 4 bases from V and 0 bases from J; junction bases left unmatched: 6. The CDR3 is 16 amino acids. Looked up from germline, CDR1 is SGHDT and CDR2 is YYEEEE. The CDR3 DNA is TGTGCCAGCAGCCCAAGACTAGCATCGAACACCGGGGAGCTGTTTTTT. Its protein product is CASSPRLASNTGELFF. Based on the CDR3 plus reference TRBV5-6 and TRBJ2-2, the full variable domain is DAGVTQSPTHLIKTRGQQVTLRCSPKSGHDTVSWYQQALGQGPQFIFQYYEEEERQRGNFPDRFSGHQFPNYSSELNVNALLLGDSALYLCASSPRLASNTGELFFGEGSRLTVL.

The V call is TRBV19, the J call TRBJ1-2, with a possible D match to TRBD1 (5 bases). Trimming took 7 bases from V and 4 from J, leaving 7 bases between them. The CDR3 is made up of 11 amino acids. Germline lookup yields CDR1 LNHDA and CDR2 SQIVND (reference sequence). CDR3 sequence reads: CASTRAYGYTF. The DNA of the CDR3 is TGTGCCAGTACCAGGGCCTATGGCTACACCTTC.

The rearrangement joins TRBV7-9 to TRBJ2-3; the match to TRBD2 covers 12 bases. CDR1 is SEHNR, CDR2 FQNEAQ, per germline (reference sequence). The CDR3 is made up of 19 amino acids. The V segment lost 2 bases and the J segment 0 bases; nucleotides outside the gene matches: 9. This chain's CDR3 is CASSLTGLAGGPSTDTQYF. For the CDR3, the DNA is TGTGCCAGCAGCTTAACCGGGCTAGCGGGAGGGCCCAGCACAGATACGCAGTATTTT.